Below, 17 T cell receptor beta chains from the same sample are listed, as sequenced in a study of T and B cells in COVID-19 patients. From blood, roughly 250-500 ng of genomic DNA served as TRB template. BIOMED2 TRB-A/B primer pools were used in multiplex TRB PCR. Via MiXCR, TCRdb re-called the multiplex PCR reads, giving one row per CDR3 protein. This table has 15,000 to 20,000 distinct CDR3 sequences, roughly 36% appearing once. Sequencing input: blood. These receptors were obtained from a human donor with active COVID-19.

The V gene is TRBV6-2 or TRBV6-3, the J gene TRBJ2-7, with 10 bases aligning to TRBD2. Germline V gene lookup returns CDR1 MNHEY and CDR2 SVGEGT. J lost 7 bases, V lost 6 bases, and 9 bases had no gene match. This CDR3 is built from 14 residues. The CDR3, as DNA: TGTGCCAGCAGACCTAGCGGGGGAACTTATGAGCAGTACGTC. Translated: CASRPSGGTYEQYV.

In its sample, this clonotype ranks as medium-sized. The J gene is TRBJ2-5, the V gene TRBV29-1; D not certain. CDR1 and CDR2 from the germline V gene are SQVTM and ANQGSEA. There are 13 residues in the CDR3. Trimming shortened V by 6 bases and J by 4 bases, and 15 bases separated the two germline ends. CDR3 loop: CSVPDGRGETQYF. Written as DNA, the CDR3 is TGCAGCGTACCAGATGGCAGAGGAGAGACCCAGTACTTC.

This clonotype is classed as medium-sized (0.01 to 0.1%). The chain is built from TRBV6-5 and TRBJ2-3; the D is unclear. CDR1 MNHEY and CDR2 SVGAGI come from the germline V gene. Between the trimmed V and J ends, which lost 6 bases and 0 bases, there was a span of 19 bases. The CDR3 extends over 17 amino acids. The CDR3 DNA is TGTGCCAGCAGCCCGCTAACTCGCTCGCGAAGCACAGATACGCAGTATTTT. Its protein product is CASSPLTRSRSTDTQYF.

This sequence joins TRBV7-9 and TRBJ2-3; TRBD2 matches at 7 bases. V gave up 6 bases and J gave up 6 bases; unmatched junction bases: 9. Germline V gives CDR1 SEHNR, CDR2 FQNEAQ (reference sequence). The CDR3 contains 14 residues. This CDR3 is CASSSGGGRDTQYF. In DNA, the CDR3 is TGTGCCAGCAGTTCCGGGGGAGGGCGGGATACGCAGTATTTT.

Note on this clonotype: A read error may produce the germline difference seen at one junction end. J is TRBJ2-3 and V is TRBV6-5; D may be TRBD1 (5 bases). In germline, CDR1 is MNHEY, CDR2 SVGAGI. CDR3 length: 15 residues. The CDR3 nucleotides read TGTGCCAGCAGCGCCTTATTCAGGGTCCCAGATACGCATTATTTT. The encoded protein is CASSALFRVPDTHYF.

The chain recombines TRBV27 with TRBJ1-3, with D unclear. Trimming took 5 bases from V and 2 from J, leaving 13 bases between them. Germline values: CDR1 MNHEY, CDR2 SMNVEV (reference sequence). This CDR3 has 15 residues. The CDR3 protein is CASSTSGKPGNTIYF. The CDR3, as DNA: TGTGCCAGCAGTACATCAGGAAAGCCTGGAAACACCATATATTTT.

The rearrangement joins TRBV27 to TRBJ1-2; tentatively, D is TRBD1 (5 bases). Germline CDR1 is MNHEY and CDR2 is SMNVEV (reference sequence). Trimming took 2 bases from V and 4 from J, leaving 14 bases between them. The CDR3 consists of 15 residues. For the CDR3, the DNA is TGTGCCAGCAGTTTAAGTACAGGTTTGGGCTATGGCTACACCTTC. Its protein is CASSLSTGLGYGYTF.

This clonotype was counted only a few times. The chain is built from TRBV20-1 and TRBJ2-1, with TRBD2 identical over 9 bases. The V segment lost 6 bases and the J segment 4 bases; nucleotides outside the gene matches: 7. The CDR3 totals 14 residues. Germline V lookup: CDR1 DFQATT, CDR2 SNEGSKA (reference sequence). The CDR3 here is CSAPGTSLYNEQFF. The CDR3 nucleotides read TGCAGTGCACCCGGGACTAGCCTATACAATGAGCAGTTCTTC.

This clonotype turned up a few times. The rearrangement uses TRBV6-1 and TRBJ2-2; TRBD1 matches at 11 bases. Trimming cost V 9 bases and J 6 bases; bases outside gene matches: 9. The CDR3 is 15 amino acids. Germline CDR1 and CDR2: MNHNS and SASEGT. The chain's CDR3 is CASSLGQGASGELFF. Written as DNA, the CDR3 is TGTGCCAGTAGTTTAGGACAGGGGGCATCCGGGGAGCTGTTTTTT.

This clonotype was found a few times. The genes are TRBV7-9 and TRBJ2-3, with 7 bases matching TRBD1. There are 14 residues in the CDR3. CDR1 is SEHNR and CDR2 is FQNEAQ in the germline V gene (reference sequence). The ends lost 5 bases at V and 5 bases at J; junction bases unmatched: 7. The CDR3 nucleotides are TGTGCCAGCAGCGCCGGGACAGATGGAGATACGCAGTATTTT. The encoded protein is CASSAGTDGDTQYF.

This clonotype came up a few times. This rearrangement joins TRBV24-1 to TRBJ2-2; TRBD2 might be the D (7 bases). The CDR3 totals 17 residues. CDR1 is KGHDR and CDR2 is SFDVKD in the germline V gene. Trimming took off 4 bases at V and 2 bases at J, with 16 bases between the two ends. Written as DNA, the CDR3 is TGTGCCACCAGTGACTTTGGGGGGGGGGCTAACACCGGGGAGCTGTTTTTT. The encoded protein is CATSDFGGGANTGELFF.

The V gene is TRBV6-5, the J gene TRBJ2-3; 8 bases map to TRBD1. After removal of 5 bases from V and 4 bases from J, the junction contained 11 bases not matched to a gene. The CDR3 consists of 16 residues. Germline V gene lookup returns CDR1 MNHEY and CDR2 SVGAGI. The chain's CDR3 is CASSAWDRWGSDTQYF. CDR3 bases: TGTGCCAGCAGTGCATGGGACAGGTGGGGGTCAGATACGCAGTATTTT.

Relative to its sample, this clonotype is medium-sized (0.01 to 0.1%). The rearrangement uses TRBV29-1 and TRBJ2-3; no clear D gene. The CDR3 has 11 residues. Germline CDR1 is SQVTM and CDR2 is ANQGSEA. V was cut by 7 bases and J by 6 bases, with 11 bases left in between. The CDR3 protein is CSALRADTQYF. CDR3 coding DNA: TGCAGCGCTCTTAGAGCGGATACGCAGTATTTT.

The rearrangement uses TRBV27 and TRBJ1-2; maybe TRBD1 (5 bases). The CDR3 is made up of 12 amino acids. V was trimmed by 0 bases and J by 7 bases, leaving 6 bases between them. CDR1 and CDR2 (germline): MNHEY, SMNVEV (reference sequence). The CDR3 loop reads CASSLSGGGYTF. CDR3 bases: TGTGCCAGCAGTTTATCGGGGGGTGGCTACACCTTC.

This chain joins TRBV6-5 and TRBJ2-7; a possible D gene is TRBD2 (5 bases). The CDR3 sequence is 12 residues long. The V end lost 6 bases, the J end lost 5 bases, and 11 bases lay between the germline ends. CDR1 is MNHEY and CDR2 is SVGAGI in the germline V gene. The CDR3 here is CASSGLSHEQYV. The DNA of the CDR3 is TGTGCCAGCAGCGGACTTTCCCACGAGCAGTACGTC.

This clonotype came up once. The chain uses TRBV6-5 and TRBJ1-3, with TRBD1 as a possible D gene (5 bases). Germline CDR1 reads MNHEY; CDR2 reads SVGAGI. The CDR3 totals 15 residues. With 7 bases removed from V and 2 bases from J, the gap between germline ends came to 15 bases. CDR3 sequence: CASTLDRDPGNTIYF. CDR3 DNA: TGTGCCAGCACCCTAGACAGAGATCCTGGAAACACCATATATTTT.

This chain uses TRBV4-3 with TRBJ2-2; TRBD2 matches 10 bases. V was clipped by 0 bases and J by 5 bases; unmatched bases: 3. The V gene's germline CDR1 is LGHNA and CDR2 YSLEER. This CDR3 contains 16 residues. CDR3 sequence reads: CASSQESGGDTGELFF. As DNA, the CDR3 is TGCGCCAGCAGCCAAGAAAGCGGGGGGGATACCGGGGAGCTGTTTTTT.